One sample yielded the 9 T cell receptor beta chains listed below, sequenced in a study of CD8 T cells in ankylosing spondylitis listed by TCRdb under 2017. Library creation used 5' RACE. The listed sequencing device is Illumina HiSeq 2500. Clones were called with MiXCR by TCRdb after fastp trimmed the public reads at Q25, and only in-frame beta chains were retained. CDR3 protein sequences are deduplicated, and each keeps its most common genes and DNA. For this sample there are about 240,000 distinct CDR3 sequences; about 9.1% appear just once. The ten largest clones add up to nearly 7% of the sample. Material: blood, either unsorted or a sorted T cell fraction (not recorded which). The receptors derive from a male donor with ankylosing spondylitis or in good health (not recorded which).

This clonotype was observed many times. V and J are TRBV6-2 or TRBV6-3 and TRBJ1-2; TRBD1 matches at 10 bases. The germline V gene encodes CDR1 MNHEY and CDR2 SVGEGT. The CDR3 extends over 15 amino acids. Germline trimming cut 6 bases from V and 6 bases from J; bases unmatched to any gene: 10. The DNA for the CDR3 is TGTGCCAGCAGCCGTTCCTCCGGGACAGGGGATGGCTACACCTTC. Translating it yields CASSRSSGTGDGYTF.

V gene TRBV7-2 combines with J gene TRBJ1-1, with D maybe TRBD1 (5 bases). Trimming took off 2 bases at V and 5 bases at J, with 15 bases between the two ends. This CDR3 is built from 15 residues. Germline V gene data show CDR1 as SGHTA and CDR2 as FQGNSA. This CDR3 reads CASSLRSGKETEAFF. The CDR3 region has the DNA TGTGCCAGCAGCTTACGGTCAGGGAAGGAAACTGAAGCTTTCTTT.

This clonotype was counted ten times or more. The genes are TRBV12-5 and TRBJ1-2; possibly TRBD1 for D (6 bases). V lost 5 bases, J lost 6 bases, and 19 bases lay in between. The CDR3 runs to 15 residues. Germline V gene sequence: CDR1 LGHNT, CDR2 FRNRAP. CDR3 in DNA: TGTGCTAGTGGTCCAGAGACAGGCCTTAAGAATGGCTACACCTTC. Protein product: CASGPETGLKNGYTF.

Concerning this clonotype: A much larger clone differs from this one at a single base, so this may be a read error. The J gene is TRBJ1-2, the V gene TRBV3-1, with D perhaps matching TRBD1 (6 bases). From germline, CDR1 is LGHDT and CDR2 YNNKEL (reference sequence). The CDR3 has 12 residues. CDR3 residues: CARSQGGNGYTF. CDR3 bases: TGTGCCAGAAGCCAAGGGGGGAATGGCTACACCTTC.

This clonotype came up many times. The chain uses TRBV12-3 or TRBV12-4 and TRBJ2-7; D is unresolved. V lost 5 bases, J lost 6 bases, and 14 bases lay in between. The CDR3 loop spans 13 amino acids. CDR3 sequence: CASSPRTVAEQYF. The CDR3 region has the DNA TGTGCCAGCAGTCCTAGGACCGTCGCCGAGCAGTACTTC.

This clonotype was counted at least ten times. The rearrangement joins TRBV12-3 or TRBV12-4 to TRBJ2-1, with TRBD2 matching over 7 bases. The CDR3 has 12 residues. V trimming: 5 bases; J trimming: 6 bases; junction bases outside the gene matches: 1. In nucleotides, the CDR3 is TGTGCCAGCAGTCGGACTAGCAATGAGCAGTTCTTC. Its protein product is CASSRTSNEQFF.

Turning to this clonotype: A much larger clone lies a single base off, so this may be a read error. This rearrangement joins TRBV12-3 or TRBV12-4 to TRBJ2-2; D uncertain. The CDR3 has 12 amino acids. Trimming left V 7 bases short and J 3 bases short, with 6 bases between. CDR3 nucleotides: TGTGCCAGCAACTTATACACCGGGGAGCTGTTTTTT. This encodes CASNLYTGELFF.

Many counts were recorded for this clonotype. The chain recombines TRBV12-5 with TRBJ2-1; D gene ambiguous. CDR3 size: 11 residues. Trimming took 2 bases from V and 15 from J, leaving 11 bases between them. Per germline, CDR1 LGHNT and CDR2 FRNRAP. CDR3 in amino acids: CASGLTPTAFF. The CDR3 DNA is TGTGCTAGTGGTTTGACCCCAACGGCGTTCTTC.

This clonotype was detected ten times or more. The J gene is TRBJ2-1, the V gene TRBV7-9; D uncertain. Germline V gives CDR1 SEHNR, CDR2 FQNEAQ (reference sequence). CDR3 length: 14 amino acids. Trimming pared 4 bases from V and 6 bases from J, leaving 13 bases between. CDR3 nucleotides: TGTGCCAGCAGCTCCGACAAAAGAGTCAATGAGCAGTTCTTC. As protein: CASSSDKRVNEQFF.